This is a list of T cell receptor beta chains from one sample in a study of T-cell reconstitution after alpha-beta-depleted transplantation in children. MiXCR was run by TCRdb on the PCR reads, yielding one entry per CDR3 protein. This table has about 640,000 distinct CDR3 sequences, around 16% appearing once. This material consisted of PBMCs from the stem cell graft donor, taken from the stem cell graft. The receptors originated from a human donor who donated a stem cell graft to a child with acute myeloid leukemia. The CDR3 runs from the conserved cysteine through the conserved F or W. Each record gives: CDR3 length, D gene, J gene, V gene, clone size, CDR3 DNA, CDR3 protein. The D gene is left open where the match is weak. Not all rows give a size; the values are once, few, many and, for expanded clones, a class.

11,-,TRBJ1-1,TRBV7-9,many,TGTGCCAGCACAACCAACACTGAAGCTTTCTTT,CASTTNTEAFF
14,TRBD2,TRBJ2-3,TRBV29-1,few,TGCAGCTTCGCAGCGGGAACTAGCACAGATACGCAGTATTTT,CSFAAGTSTDTQYF
14,TRBD2,TRBJ2-2,TRBV20-1,few,TGCAGTGCCCCAGCTTGGGGGGGCACCGGGGAGCTGTTTTTT,CSAPAWGGTGELFF
16,TRBD1,TRBJ1-1,TRBV5-5,-,TGTGCCAGCAGCCTCCCTCCGGGACAGGCGGTCACTGAAGCTTTCTTT,CASSLPPGQAVTEAFF
14,TRBD1,TRBJ1-2,TRBV20-1,many,TGCAGTGCTAGAGATGGGACAGGGACTTTTGGCTACACCTTC,CSARDGTGTFGYTF
14,TRBD1,TRBJ2-1,TRBV2,few,TGTGCCAGCAGTATCGACAGGGGTCTCGGTGAGCAGTTCTTC,CASSIDRGLGEQFF
15,-,TRBJ1-2,TRBV5-1,few,TGCGCCAGCAGCCCCGGCAGTCCGGCTAACTATGGCTACACCTTC,CASSPGSPANYGYTF
14,-,TRBJ2-1,TRBV6-5,many,TGTGCCAGCGGAGGCAGGGAGGAGGCGAATGAGCAGTTCTTC,CASGGREEANEQFF
14,-,TRBJ1-1,TRBV4-3,few,TGCGCCAGCAGCCAAGCGGGAGTGAACACTGAAGCTTTCTTT,CASSQAGVNTEAFF
14,-,TRBJ2-2,TRBV20-1,many,TGCAGTGCTAGAGATGGGCGGAAGAGCGGGGAGCTGTTTTTT,CSARDGRKSGELFF
14,TRBD1,TRBJ2-2,TRBV10-2,few,TGCGCCAGCAGTGGGGACAGGGGTATCGGGGAGCTGTTTTTT,CASSGDRGIGELFF
13,-,TRBJ2-5,TRBV29-1,-,TGCAGCGTTGCTAGAAGACTCGAAGAGACCCAGTACTTC,CSVARRLEETQYF
15,TRBD1,TRBJ1-1,TRBV4-3,-,TGCGCCAGCAGCCAAGAACCAGGGGGGTCCACTGAAGCTTTCTTT,CASSQEPGGSTEAFF
14,-,TRBJ1-6,TRBV7-2,-,TGTGCCAGCAAGAATGGGGGGACGGGTTCACCCCTCCACTTT,CASKNGGTGSPLHF
14,-,TRBJ2-2,TRBV5-1,few,TGCGCCAGCAGCCATACGGGGCTATCCGAGGAGCTGTTTTTT,CASSHTGLSEELFF
16,TRBD1,TRBJ2-7,TRBV7-8,-,TGTGCCAGCAGCTTAGTCTCCGGGACAGGGTTGAGCGAGCAGTACTTC,CASSLVSGTGLSEQYF
11,-,TRBJ2-3,TRBV20-1,-,TGCAGTGCTAGGAGGCCGCCAGGAGAATATTTT,CSARRPPGEYF
15,-,TRBJ2-1,TRBV4-1,-,TGCGCCAGCAGCCAAGATGGGGCCCCCTACAATGAGCAGTTCTTC,CASSQDGAPYNEQFF
13,-,TRBJ2-5,TRBV20-1,many,TGCAGTGCTAGTCCCCCGGGGAGGGAGACCCAGTACTTC,CSASPPGRETQYF
17,TRBD1,TRBJ1-1,TRBV7-2,many,TGTGCCAGCAGCTTAGGGGGCCCCGGGACAGGGAACACTGAAGCTTTCTTT,CASSLGGPGTGNTEAFF
13,TRBD2,TRBJ2-3,TRBV12-3/TRBV12-4,many,TGTGCCAGCACCCTTAGCGGGGGGGCCTATGAGTATTTT,CASTLSGGAYEYF
16,TRBD1,TRBJ1-2,TRBV20-1,-,TGCAGTGCTAGAGGTCTACAGGGGCAAACTAACTATGGCTACACCTTC,CSARGLQGQTNYGYTF
14,-,TRBJ1-1,TRBV7-2,-,TGTGCCGGCAGCTCGGGCCGCATAAACTCCGAAGCTTTCTTT,CAGSSGRINSEAFF
14,-,TRBJ2-3,TRBV5-6,few,TGTGCCAGCAGCTTGGCGGGGCAGGGGAGTACGCAGTATTTT,CASSLAGQGSTQYF
15,-,TRBJ2-2,TRBV28,-,TGTGCCAGCAGTTACGGGGGATCGAACACCGGGGAGCTGTTTTTT,CASSYGGSNTGELFF
16,TRBD1,TRBJ2-2,TRBV6-1,many,TGTGCCAGCAAATTCGACAGGGGAGTATTGACCGGGGAGCTGTTTTTT,CASKFDRGVLTGELFF
16,TRBD1,TRBJ2-4,TRBV20-1,-,TGCTGTGCCCCGGGACAGGGGGCAGTAGCCAAAAACATTCAGTACTTC,CCAPGQGAVAKNIQYF
14,-,TRBJ2-3,TRBV21-1,-,TGTGCCAGCCCACTAGCGGAAAGCACAGATACGCAGTATTTT,CASPLAESTDTQYF